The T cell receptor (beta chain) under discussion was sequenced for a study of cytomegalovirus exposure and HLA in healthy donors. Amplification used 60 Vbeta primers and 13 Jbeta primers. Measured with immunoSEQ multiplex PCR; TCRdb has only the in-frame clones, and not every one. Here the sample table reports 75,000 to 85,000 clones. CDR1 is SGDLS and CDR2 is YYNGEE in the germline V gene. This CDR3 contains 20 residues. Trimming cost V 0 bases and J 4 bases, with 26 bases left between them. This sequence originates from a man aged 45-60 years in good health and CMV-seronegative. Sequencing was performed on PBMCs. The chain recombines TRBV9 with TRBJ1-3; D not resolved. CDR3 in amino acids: CASSVGRGTFGGWWGNTIYF. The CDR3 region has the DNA TGTGCCAGCAGCGTAGGTCGGGGAACTTTCGGAGGTTGGTGGGGAAACACCATATATTTT.